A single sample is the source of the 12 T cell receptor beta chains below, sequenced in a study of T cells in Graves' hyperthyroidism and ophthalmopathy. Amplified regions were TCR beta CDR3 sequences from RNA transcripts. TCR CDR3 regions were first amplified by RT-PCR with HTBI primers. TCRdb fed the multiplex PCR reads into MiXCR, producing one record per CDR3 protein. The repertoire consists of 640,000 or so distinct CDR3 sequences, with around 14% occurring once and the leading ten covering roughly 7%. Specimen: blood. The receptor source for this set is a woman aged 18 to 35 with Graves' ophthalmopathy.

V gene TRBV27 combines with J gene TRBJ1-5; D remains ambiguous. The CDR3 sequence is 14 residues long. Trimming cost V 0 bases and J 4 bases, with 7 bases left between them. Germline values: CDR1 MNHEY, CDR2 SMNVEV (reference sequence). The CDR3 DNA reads TGTGCCAGCAGTTTATCCCGGACGAATCAGCCCCAGCATTTT. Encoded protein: CASSLSRTNQPQHF.

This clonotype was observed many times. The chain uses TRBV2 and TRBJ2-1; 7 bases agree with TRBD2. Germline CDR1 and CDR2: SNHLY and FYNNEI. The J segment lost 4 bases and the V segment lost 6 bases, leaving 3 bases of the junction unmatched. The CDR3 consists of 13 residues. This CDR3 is CASRGTTYNEQFF. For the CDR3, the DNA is TGTGCCAGCAGGGGGACTACTTACAATGAGCAGTTCTTC.

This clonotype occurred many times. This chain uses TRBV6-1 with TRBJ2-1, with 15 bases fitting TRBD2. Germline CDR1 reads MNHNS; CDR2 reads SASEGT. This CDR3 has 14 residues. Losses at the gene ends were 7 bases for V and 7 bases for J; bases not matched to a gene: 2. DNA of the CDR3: TGTGCCAGCACCGGGACTAGCGGGGGGAATGAGCAGTTCTTC. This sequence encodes CASTGTSGGNEQFF.

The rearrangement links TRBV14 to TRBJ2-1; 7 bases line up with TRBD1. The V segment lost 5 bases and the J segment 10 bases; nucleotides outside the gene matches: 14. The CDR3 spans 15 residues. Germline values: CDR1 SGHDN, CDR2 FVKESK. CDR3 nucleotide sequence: TGTGCCAGCAGCTATAAGACAGGGCTGCACGTGGAGCAGTTCTTC. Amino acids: CASSYKTGLHVEQFF.

CDR3 residues: CASSLSRTSSYEQYF. CDR3 sequence (DNA): TGTGCCAGCAGCCTATCGCGGACTAGCTCCTACGAGCAGTACTTC. The V and J genes are TRBV11-2 and TRBJ2-7, with TRBD2 identical over 7 bases. This CDR3 spans 15 amino acids. The ends lost 5 bases at V and 0 bases at J; junction bases unmatched: 7. The germline CDR1 and CDR2 sequences are SGHAT and FQNNGV.

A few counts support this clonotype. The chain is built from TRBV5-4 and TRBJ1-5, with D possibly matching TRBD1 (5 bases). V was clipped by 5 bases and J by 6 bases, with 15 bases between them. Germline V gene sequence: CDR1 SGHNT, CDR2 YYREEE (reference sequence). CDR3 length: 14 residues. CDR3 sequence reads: CASRTWTFGQPQHF. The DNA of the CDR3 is TGTGCCAGCAGGACCTGGACATTTGGTCAGCCCCAGCATTTT.

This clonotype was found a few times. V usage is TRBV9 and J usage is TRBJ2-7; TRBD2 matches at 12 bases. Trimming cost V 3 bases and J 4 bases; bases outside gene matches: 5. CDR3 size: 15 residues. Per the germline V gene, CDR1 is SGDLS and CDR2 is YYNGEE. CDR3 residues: CASSAEGTSGYEQYF. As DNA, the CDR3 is TGTGCCAGCAGCGCCGAGGGGACTAGCGGGTACGAGCAGTACTTC.

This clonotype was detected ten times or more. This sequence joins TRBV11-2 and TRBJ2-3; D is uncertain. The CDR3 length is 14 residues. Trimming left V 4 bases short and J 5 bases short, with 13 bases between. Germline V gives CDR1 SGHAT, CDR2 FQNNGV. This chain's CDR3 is CASSSRYRLDTQYF. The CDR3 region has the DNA TGTGCCAGCAGCTCGAGGTACAGATTAGATACGCAGTATTTT.

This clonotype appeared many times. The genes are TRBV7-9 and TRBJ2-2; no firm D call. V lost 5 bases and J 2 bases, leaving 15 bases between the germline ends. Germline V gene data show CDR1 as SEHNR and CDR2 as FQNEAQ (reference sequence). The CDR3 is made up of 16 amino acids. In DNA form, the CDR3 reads TGTGCCAGCAGCCCGTCTGGGCGGCGTAACACCGGGGAGCTGTTTTTT. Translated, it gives CASSPSGRRNTGELFF.

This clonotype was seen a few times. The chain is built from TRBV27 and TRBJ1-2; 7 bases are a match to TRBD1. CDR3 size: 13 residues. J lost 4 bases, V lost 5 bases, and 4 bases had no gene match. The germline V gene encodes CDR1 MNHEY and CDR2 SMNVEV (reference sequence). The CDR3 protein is CASSQRQGYGYTF. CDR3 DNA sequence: TGTGCCAGCAGTCAAAGACAGGGCTATGGCTACACCTTC.

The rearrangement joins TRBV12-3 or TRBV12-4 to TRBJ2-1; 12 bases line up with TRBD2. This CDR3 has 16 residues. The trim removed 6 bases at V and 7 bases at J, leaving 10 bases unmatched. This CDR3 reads CASSPNPSGRGNEQFF. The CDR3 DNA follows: TGTGCCAGCAGCCCCAATCCTAGCGGGAGGGGGAATGAGCAGTTCTTC.

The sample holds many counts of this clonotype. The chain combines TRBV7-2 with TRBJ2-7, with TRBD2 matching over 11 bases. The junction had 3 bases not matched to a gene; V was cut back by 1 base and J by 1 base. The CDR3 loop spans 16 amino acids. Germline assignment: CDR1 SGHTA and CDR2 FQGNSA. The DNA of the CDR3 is TGTGCCAGCAGCTTAGGGGTAGCGGGAGGGTCCTACGAGCAGTACTTC. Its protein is CASSLGVAGGSYEQYF.